The 32 T cell receptor beta chains listed next were all sequenced from one sample in a study of T cells after yellow fever vaccination. In TCRdb, the 5' RACE reads were re-called with MiXCR into one record per CDR3 protein. The repertoire holds under 600,000 distinct CDR3 sequences, with roughly 22% as singletons. The sequences come from PBMCs, collected 20 to 25 days after the first yellow fever vaccination. The receptor set was obtained from a man younger than 35 who received the YFV17D yellow fever vaccine.

The table lists this clonotype with a few counts. The V call is TRBV6-1, the J call TRBJ2-1; D possibly corresponds to TRBD2 (5 bases). Germline assignment: CDR1 MNHNS and CDR2 SASEGT. This CDR3 is built from 13 residues. The V gene lost 8 bases and the J gene lost 3 bases, with 11 bases spanning the gap. DNA of the CDR3: TGTGCCAGCCTTGGAGGTTTCTACAATGAGCAGTTCTTC. This encodes CASLGGFYNEQFF.

This clonotype was counted only a few times. This chain connects TRBV5-1 to TRBJ1-4, with 9 bases fitting TRBD1. Looked up from germline, CDR1 is SGHRS and CDR2 is YFSETQ. The CDR3 is 14 residues long. The junction had 5 bases not matched to a gene; V was cut back by 4 bases and J by 7 bases. The CDR3, as DNA: TGCGCCAGCAGCGTACAGGGGGCGGGTGAAAAACTGTTTTTT. As protein: CASSVQGAGEKLFF.

J is TRBJ2-5 and V is TRBV7-3, with D tentatively TRBD2 (7 bases). The CDR3 consists of 15 residues. Germline CDR1 is SGHTA and CDR2 is FQGTGA. V gave up 5 bases and J gave up 5 bases, with 18 bases separating them. The CDR3 DNA is TGTGCCAGCAGCCCCCTCGGGGGGCTCTGGGAGACCCAGTACTTC. Amino acids: CASSPLGGLWETQYF.

The chain joins TRBV5-4 to TRBJ2-1; perhaps TRBD2 as D (5 bases). The V end lost 2 bases, the J end lost 3 bases, and 9 bases lay between the germline ends. The CDR3 totals 14 residues. Germline CDR1 SGHNT, CDR2 YYREEE (reference sequence). The CDR3 region has the DNA TGTGCCAGCAGCTTACATGGAGGCTACAATGAGCAGTTCTTC. Translating it yields CASSLHGGYNEQFF.

The gene calls are TRBV7-9 and TRBJ2-7; the D gene is possibly TRBD2 (5 bases). Trimming left V 3 bases short and J 2 bases short, with 5 bases between. The germline V gene has CDR1 SEHNR and CDR2 FQNEAQ (reference sequence). This CDR3 is 12 amino acids long. CDR3 amino acids: CASSFGAYEQYV. In DNA, the CDR3 is TGTGCCAGCAGCTTCGGGGCCTACGAGCAGTACGTC.

The gene calls are TRBV19 and TRBJ2-1; tentative D call: TRBD1 (5 bases). Germline CDR1 is LNHDA and CDR2 is SQIVND (reference sequence). This CDR3 comprises 16 residues. V lost 1 base, J lost 9 bases, and 19 bases lay in between. For the CDR3, the DNA is TGTGCCAGTAGTATAGGAGGCTGGCCAGGGAATGGTGAGCAGTTCTTC. It translates to CASSIGGWPGNGEQFF.

The table lists this clonotype with a few counts. The V call is TRBV20-1, the J call TRBJ1-1; 7 nucleotides match TRBD1. The germline V gene encodes CDR1 DFQATT and CDR2 SNEGSKA (reference sequence). V dropped 5 bases and J dropped 7; count of bases not matched to a gene: 16. CDR3 length equals 15 residues. The CDR3 region has the DNA TGCAGTGCTCGCAGGGGGGGTGGTAATACGGTTGAAGCTTTCTTT. Protein product: CSARRGGGNTVEAFF.

This chain uses TRBV5-1 with TRBJ1-2; TRBD1 aligns across 7 bases. The CDR3 spans 15 residues. CDR1 and CDR2 from the germline V gene are SGHRS and YFSETQ. Unmatched junction bases numbered 13, after V lost 4 bases and J lost 7 bases. The CDR3 is CASSLQGQAVGGYTF. The CDR3 bases are TGCGCCAGCAGCCTACAAGGACAGGCGGTCGGTGGCTACACCTTC. Supplemented by reference TRBV5-1 and TRBJ1-2, the full variable domain reads KAGVTQTPRYLIKTRGQQVTLSCSPISGHRSVSWYQQTPGQGLQFLFEYFSETQRNKGNFPGRFSGRQFSNSRSEMNVSTLELGDSALYLCASSLQGQAVGGYTFGSGTRLTVV.

This clonotype has a handful of counts. The V gene is TRBV2, the J gene TRBJ2-5, with 12 bases fitting TRBD2. Trimming removed 8 bases from V and 5 bases from J; junction bases left unmatched: 6. This CDR3 is built from 14 residues. Germline loops: CDR1 SNHLY, CDR2 FYNNEI. The CDR3 reads CASRRLAGVETQYF. The CDR3 DNA follows: TGTGCCAGCCGCCGACTAGCGGGGGTGGAGACCCAGTACTTC.

The gene calls are TRBV6-2 or TRBV6-3 and TRBJ2-4; perhaps TRBD1 as D (7 bases). CDR1 and CDR2 (germline): MNHEY, SVGEGT. This CDR3 contains 18 residues. V lost 4 bases and J 0 bases, leaving 19 bases between the germline ends. The CDR3 sequence: CASSSYAGQLLAKNIQYF. In nucleotides, the CDR3 is TGTGCCAGCAGTTCCTACGCGGGACAGCTACTAGCCAAAAACATTCAGTACTTC.

This clonotype was detected a few times. This rearrangement joins TRBV7-3 to TRBJ2-1; D is unclear. The CDR3 runs 14 residues. Between the trimmed V and J ends, which lost 5 bases and 3 bases, there was a span of 11 bases. Germline V gene lookup returns CDR1 SGHTA and CDR2 FQGTGA. CDR3 DNA: TGTGCCAGCAGCCCCCTAAGGGACTACAATGAGCAGTTCTTC. Translation gives CASSPLRDYNEQFF.

The chain employs TRBV6-1 and TRBJ1-6; possibly TRBD1 for D (5 bases). The germline gives CDR1 MNHNS, CDR2 SASEGT. Trimming pared 10 bases from V and 10 bases from J, leaving 20 bases between. The CDR3 totals 14 residues. For the CDR3, the DNA is TGTGCCATCACCTCCATGGGGGGGACCTCACCCCTCCACTTT. This encodes CAITSMGGTSPLHF.

This clonotype was seen a few times. The chain combines TRBV4-3 with TRBJ2-7; a weak D match, TRBD2 (6 bases). The CDR3 loop spans 19 amino acids. Germline CDR1 is LGHNA and CDR2 is YSLEER. The V end was cut by 0 bases, the J end by 0 bases, with 21 bases between. The CDR3 loop is CASSQDGGTGANLSYEQYV. For the CDR3, the DNA is TGCGCCAGCAGCCAAGATGGGGGGACGGGAGCGAACCTCTCCTACGAGCAGTACGTC.

This chain joins TRBV5-1 and TRBJ1-3; no clear D. The V gene's germline CDR1 is SGHRS and CDR2 YFSETQ. The CDR3 has 14 amino acids. Trimming stripped 3 bases from V and 2 bases from J, with 9 bases between. CDR3 residues: CASSSSGTGNTIYF. The DNA of the CDR3 is TGCGCCAGCAGCTCCTCCGGGACTGGAAACACCATATATTTT.

This clonotype has a handful of counts. The rearrangement links TRBV5-1 to TRBJ2-1; no clear D. The length of the CDR3 is 14 residues. Germline CDR1 reads SGHRS; CDR2 reads YFSETQ. V shed 1 base and J shed 8 bases, with 13 bases lying between them. CDR3 nucleotide sequence: TGCGCCAGCAGCTTGCTTACCGGCTCCTATGAGCAGTTCTTC. Protein sequence: CASSLLTGSYEQFF.

The genes are TRBV5-1 and TRBJ2-1; D is undetermined. The germline V and J ends were trimmed by 5 bases and 6 bases, with 15 bases remaining between them. The CDR3 is 14 residues long. Germline lookup yields CDR1 SGHRS and CDR2 YFSETQ. The DNA of the CDR3 is TGCGCCAGCAGTGGGGTAGAATGGGGCAATGAGCAGTTCTTC. Protein product: CASSGVEWGNEQFF.

This clonotype was counted between two and nine times. V usage is TRBV16 and J usage is TRBJ2-1; TRBD2 matches at 7 bases. The CDR3 runs to 17 residues. V was clipped by 1 base and J by 11 bases; unmatched bases: 17. In germline, CDR1 is KGHSY, CDR2 FQNENV. The DNA of the CDR3 is TGTGCCAGCAGCCAATTAGGGCTAGCGGTCCCTGGGGGAAAGCAGTTCTTC. Protein sequence: CASSQLGLAVPGGKQFF.

The chain joins TRBV10-3 to TRBJ2-2; D remains unclear. The V and J ends lost 0 bases and 4 bases respectively, with 6 bases between them. This CDR3 spans 14 amino acids. Per germline, CDR1 ENHRY and CDR2 SYGVKD. In DNA form, the CDR3 reads TGTGCCATCAGTGAGTCGCAAGGCACCGGGGAGCTGTTTTTT. Translating gives CAISESQGTGELFF.

V usage is TRBV7-2 and J usage is TRBJ2-1, with 9 bases aligning to TRBD2. Looked up from germline, CDR1 is SGHTA and CDR2 is FQGNSA. CDR3 size: 15 residues. With 6 bases clipped from V and 3 bases from J, the junction kept 6 bases outside the gene matches. The CDR3 spells CASRSQRGDYNEQFF. In DNA, the CDR3 is TGTGCCAGCAGGTCGCAGCGGGGGGACTACAATGAGCAGTTCTTC. Supplemented by reference TRBV7-2 and TRBJ2-1, the full variable domain reads GAGVSQSPSNKVTEKGKDVELRCDPISGHTALYWYRQSLGQGLEFLIYFQGNSAPDKSGLPSDRFSAERTGGSVSTLTIQRTQQEDSAVYLCASRSQRGDYNEQFFGPGTRLTVL.

This clonotype was found once. The CDR3 DNA reads TGCAGTGCCGAACGGGACAGAGACTACGAGCAGTACTTC. Its protein is CSAERDRDYEQYF. The V and J genes are TRBV20-1 and TRBJ2-7, with 7 bases lining up with TRBD1. This CDR3 is built from 13 residues. The V gene's germline CDR1 is DFQATT and CDR2 SNEGSKA (reference sequence). Losses at the gene ends were 6 bases for V and 3 bases for J; bases not matched to a gene: 8.

This clonotype was picked up many times. The chain carries TRBV5-1 and TRBJ1-2; D uncertain. The V and J ends lost 3 bases and 9 bases respectively, with 12 bases between them. CDR3 length equals 12 residues. Germline-derived CDR1 and CDR2 are SGHRS and YFSETQ. Here the CDR3 DNA reads TGCGCCAGCAGCTCGACACTCATAAGCTACACCTTC. It translates to CASSSTLISYTF.

The chain employs TRBV4-3 and TRBJ1-3; TRBD1 might be the D (5 bases). V was shortened by 8 bases and J by 3 bases, with 11 bases between the two germline ends. Germline CDR1 reads LGHNA; CDR2 reads YSLEER. The length of the CDR3 is 13 residues. The CDR3 sequence is CASLRRGGNTIYF. The CDR3 coding sequence is TGCGCCAGCCTCCGGAGGGGTGGAAACACCATATATTTT.

The chain couples TRBV5-6 to TRBJ1-5; D is undetermined. Trimming shortened V by 1 base and J by 3 bases, and 8 bases separated the two germline ends. The CDR3 loop spans 14 amino acids. Germline CDR1 reads SGHDT; CDR2 reads YYEEEE. In DNA, the CDR3 is TGTGCCAGCAGCTTGCGGGGTCACAATCAGCCCCAGCATTTT. Translating gives CASSLRGHNQPQHF.

This clonotype was observed a few times. The chain links TRBV7-2 to TRBJ2-5; D gene ambiguous. V shed 5 bases and J shed 5 bases, with 15 bases lying between them. The CDR3 is made up of 14 amino acids. Per the germline V gene, CDR1 is SGHTA and CDR2 is FQGNSA. CDR3 residues: CASSPPRFRETQYF. CDR3 sequence (DNA): TGTGCCAGCAGCCCCCCGAGGTTCAGGGAGACCCAGTACTTC.

The rearrangement joins TRBV12-3 or TRBV12-4 to TRBJ2-3; D is unclear. There are 14 residues in the CDR3. Trimming cost V 2 bases and J 2 bases, with 8 bases left between them. CDR3 nucleotides: TGTGCCAGCAGTTTAAACGGACCCACAGATACGCAGTATTTT. Amino acids: CASSLNGPTDTQYF.

This clonotype occurred a few times. This chain uses TRBV20-1 with TRBJ2-3, with unresolved D. The V end was cut by 5 bases, the J end by 0 bases, with 12 bases between. The CDR3 is 14 residues long. CDR1 is DFQATT, CDR2 SNEGSKA, per germline (reference sequence). The CDR3 coding sequence is TGCAGTGCTGAAGCTCCACTTAGCACAGATACGCAGTATTTT. Its protein is CSAEAPLSTDTQYF.

This clonotype was picked up a small number of times. The chain couples TRBV1 to TRBJ1-5; the DNA was not compared with TRBD1, the D call given in the table. TRBV1 is an annotated pseudogene. CDR3 length: 18 amino acids. This CDR3 reads CTSSPGTGPTVSNQPQHF. In DNA form, the CDR3 reads TGCACCAGCAGCCCCGGGACAGGCCCGACTGTTAGCAATCAGCCCCAGCATTTT.

This clonotype was recorded a few times. V and J are TRBV12-3 or TRBV12-4 and TRBJ1-1, with TRBD1 as a possible D gene (6 bases). V was pared by 5 bases and J by 2 bases, with 12 bases between. CDR3 length: 14 residues. Here the CDR3 reads CASSHGTLNTEAFF. CDR3 bases: TGTGCCAGCAGTCATGGGACACTCAACACTGAAGCTTTCTTT.

This clonotype has only a few counts. The V call is TRBV10-1, the J call TRBJ2-3, with TRBD2 as a possible D gene (5 bases). The V gene's germline CDR1 is WNHNN and CDR2 SYGVQD (reference sequence). V lost 0 bases and J lost 0, with 10 bases in between. This CDR3 has 16 residues. In nucleotides, the CDR3 is TGCGCCAGCAGTGAGTCGGTCCGGACTAGCACAGATACGCAGTATTTT. It encodes CASSESVRTSTDTQYF.

This clonotype was observed a handful of times. This chain links TRBV2 with TRBJ2-3, with unresolved D. Between the trimmed V and J ends, which lost 3 bases and 2 bases, there was a span of 12 bases. CDR3 length: 15 residues. Germline V CDR1 and CDR2: SNHLY, FYNNEI. The CDR3 sequence: CASSDAFSFTDTQYF. The CDR3 DNA reads TGTGCCAGCAGTGACGCTTTCAGTTTCACAGATACGCAGTATTTT.

The chain has TRBV19 and TRBJ1-1, with D hard to call. V lost 3 bases and J 0 bases, leaving 8 bases between the germline ends. Germline V gene sequence: CDR1 LNHDA, CDR2 SQIVND (reference sequence). This CDR3 comprises 14 residues. CDR3 DNA sequence: TGTGCCAGTAGTATGGTCTTGATGAACACTGAAGCTTTCTTT. It translates to CASSMVLMNTEAFF.

In its sample, this clonotype was seen many times. Its ends do not fully match the called genes, so a read error is possible. This chain uses TRBV5-1 with TRBJ2-5, with D perhaps matching TRBD1 (6 bases). CDR3 length: 13 residues. Germline V gene lookup returns CDR1 SGHRS and CDR2 YFSETQ. CDR3 sequence (DNA): TGTGCCAGCAGTTTCTCAGGGGAAGAGACCCAGTACTTC. Translating gives CASSFSGEETQYF.